Given below is one T cell receptor (beta chain) in context. The data are from a study of blood T cell repertoires in COVID-19. Study overall: The cDNA or gDNA used as material had been derived from T cells, B-cell-depleted T cells, or PBMCs.

Authors' processing steps: Estimation of nucleated cell counts was performed using reference gene primer amplification. Assay: immunoSEQ multiplex PCR; the TCRdb copy retains only in-frame clones and omits some. V and J calls and clone size are given by that table; D and trimming were obtained from the DNA. This table holds some 290,000 clones, roughly 90% found once. Losses at the gene ends were 3 bases for V and 4 bases for J; bases not matched to a gene: 4. The CDR3 has 15 residues. Germline CDR1 and CDR2: MGHDK and SYGVNS. Study members were between about 18 and 89 years old and lived in some 22 US regions. Which cohort a participant joined came from the clinical history participants gave.

This TCR derives from a woman aged 25 to 45 who had recovered from COVID-19. Specimen: PBMCs or T cells enriched from blood (not recorded which). The chain couples TRBV25-1 to TRBJ1-2; 11 nucleotides match TRBD1. The CDR3 region is CASSDRTGGGYGYTF. The CDR3 DNA follows: TGTGCCAGCAGTGACCGGACAGGGGGCGGCTATGGCTACACCTTC.